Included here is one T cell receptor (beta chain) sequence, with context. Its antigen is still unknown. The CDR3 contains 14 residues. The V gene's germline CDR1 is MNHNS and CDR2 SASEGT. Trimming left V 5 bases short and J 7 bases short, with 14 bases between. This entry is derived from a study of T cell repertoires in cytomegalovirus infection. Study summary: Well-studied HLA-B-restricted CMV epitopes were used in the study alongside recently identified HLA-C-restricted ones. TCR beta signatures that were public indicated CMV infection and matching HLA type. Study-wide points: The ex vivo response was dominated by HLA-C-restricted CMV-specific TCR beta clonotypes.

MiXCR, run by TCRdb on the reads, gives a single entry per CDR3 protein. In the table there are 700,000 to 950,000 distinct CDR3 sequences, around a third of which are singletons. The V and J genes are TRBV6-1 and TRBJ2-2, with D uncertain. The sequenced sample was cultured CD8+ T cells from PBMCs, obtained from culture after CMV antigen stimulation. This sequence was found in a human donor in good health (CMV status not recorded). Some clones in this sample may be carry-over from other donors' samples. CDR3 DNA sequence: TGTGCCAGCAGTTCATCTTTGGCAGTCGGGGAGCTGTTTTTT. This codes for CASSSSLAVGELFF.